These 8 T cell receptor beta chains were sequenced from one sample in a study of blood T cell repertoires in COVID-19 (dated by TCRdb to between 2020 and 2021). The library was generated by the immunoSEQ multiplex PCR assay. Drawn from immuneACCESS, this table holds only the in-frame rearrangements with V and J called that TCRdb kept. Clones are partly lost; checked studies trace under half to an unresolved V gene and leave the rest unexplained. Across this sample there are some 200,000 clones, with roughly four fifths seen only once. Around 6.3% of the sample goes to the ten largest clones. Sequences were obtained from peripheral blood. These receptors all stem from a woman aged 40-49 years with acute or convalescent COVID-19.

This clone was seen a single time. The chain links TRBV4-1 to TRBJ1-2; TRBD1 matches 7 bases. The J segment lost 6 bases and the V segment lost 3 bases, leaving 4 bases of the junction unmatched. The CDR3 is 13 residues long. CDR1 MGHRA and CDR2 YSYEKL come from the germline V gene. DNA for the CDR3: TGCGCCAGCAGCCAGCTACAGGGGAATGGCTACACCTTC. Residues: CASSQLQGNGYTF.

J is TRBJ1-5 and V is TRBV21-1. TRBV21-1 is assigned pseudogene status. There are 16 residues in the CDR3. The CDR3 spells CASSRGTGENNQPQHF. The CDR3 region has the DNA TGTGCCAGCAGCAGAGGGACGGGGGAGAACAATCAGCCCCAGCATTTT.

This CDR3 reads CASSLSGGQETQYF. CDR3 DNA sequence: TGTGCCAGCAGCCTTAGCGGGGGACAAGAGACCCAGTACTTC. The V call is TRBV7-2, the J call TRBJ2-5; 9 bases are a match to TRBD2. This CDR3 comprises 14 residues. CDR1 is SGHTA, CDR2 FQGNSA, per germline. With V trimmed by 5 bases and J by 2 bases, 3 bases remained unmatched.

This chain uses TRBV28 with TRBJ2-7, with D hard to call. The CDR3 has 14 amino acids. V was clipped by 2 bases and J by 1 base, with 9 bases between them. The germline CDR1 and CDR2 sequences are MDHEN and SYDVKM. The CDR3 region has the DNA TGTGCCAGCAGTTTACTAACGGGTTCCTACGAGCAGTACTTC. It yields the protein CASSLLTGSYEQYF.

The rearrangement uses TRBV5-8 and TRBJ1-3; tentative D call: TRBD1 (6 bases). This CDR3 has 14 amino acids. The germline V gene has CDR1 SGHTS and CDR2 YDEGEE. Trimming stripped 3 bases from V and 2 bases from J, with 9 bases between. The CDR3 nucleotides are TGTGCCAGCAGCTCTACAGGGACTGGAAACACCATATATTTT. Residues: CASSSTGTGNTIYF.

The chain recombines TRBV10-3 with TRBJ2-6; D is perhaps TRBD1 (5 bases). From germline, CDR1 is ENHRY and CDR2 SYGVKD. Trimming pared 5 bases from V and 4 bases from J, leaving 12 bases between. This CDR3 is 15 amino acids long. CDR3 in amino acids: CAISNPGSGANVLTF. The CDR3, as DNA: TGTGCCATCAGTAACCCAGGGTCGGGGGCCAACGTCCTGACTTTC.

The chain links TRBV9 to TRBJ2-1, with TRBD1 matching over 12 bases. The CDR3 runs to 16 residues. V gave up 3 bases and J gave up 7 bases; unmatched junction bases: 8. Germline lookup yields CDR1 SGDLS and CDR2 YYNGEE. The CDR3 reads CASSEKGTGGKNEQFF. In nucleotides, the CDR3 is TGTGCCAGCAGCGAGAAAGGGACAGGGGGCAAAAATGAGCAGTTCTTC. Together with reference TRBV9 and TRBJ2-1, the CDR3 gives the full variable domain: DSGVTQTPKHLITATGQRVTLRCSPRSGDLSVYWYQQSLDQGLQFLIQYYNGEERAKGNILERFSAQQFPDLHSELNLSSLELGDSALYFCASSEKGTGGKNEQFFGPGTRLTVL.

The count of this clone is one. The chain employs TRBV7-2 and TRBJ2-7; 10 nucleotides line up with TRBD1. J was trimmed by 4 bases and V by 4 bases; bases with no gene match: 7. Germline V gene sequence: CDR1 SGHTA, CDR2 FQGNSA. The CDR3 contains 15 residues. CDR3 loop: CASSWKTGGGYEQYF. As DNA, the CDR3 is TGTGCCAGCAGCTGGAAGACAGGGGGCGGGTACGAGCAGTACTTC.